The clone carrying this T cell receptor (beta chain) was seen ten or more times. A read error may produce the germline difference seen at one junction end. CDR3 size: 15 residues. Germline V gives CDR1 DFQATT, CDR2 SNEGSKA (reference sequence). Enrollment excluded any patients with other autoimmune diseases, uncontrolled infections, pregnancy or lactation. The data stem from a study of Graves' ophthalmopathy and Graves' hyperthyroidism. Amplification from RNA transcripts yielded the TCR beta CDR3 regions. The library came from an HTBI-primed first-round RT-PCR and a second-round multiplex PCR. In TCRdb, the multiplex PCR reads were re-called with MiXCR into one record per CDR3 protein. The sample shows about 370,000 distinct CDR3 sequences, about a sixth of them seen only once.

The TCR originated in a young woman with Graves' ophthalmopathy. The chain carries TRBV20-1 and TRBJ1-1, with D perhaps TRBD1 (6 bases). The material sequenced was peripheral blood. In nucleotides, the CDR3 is TGCAGTGCTCGAGAGGACCGAACAGGGTCCACTGAAGCTTTCTTT. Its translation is CSAREDRTGSTEAFF.